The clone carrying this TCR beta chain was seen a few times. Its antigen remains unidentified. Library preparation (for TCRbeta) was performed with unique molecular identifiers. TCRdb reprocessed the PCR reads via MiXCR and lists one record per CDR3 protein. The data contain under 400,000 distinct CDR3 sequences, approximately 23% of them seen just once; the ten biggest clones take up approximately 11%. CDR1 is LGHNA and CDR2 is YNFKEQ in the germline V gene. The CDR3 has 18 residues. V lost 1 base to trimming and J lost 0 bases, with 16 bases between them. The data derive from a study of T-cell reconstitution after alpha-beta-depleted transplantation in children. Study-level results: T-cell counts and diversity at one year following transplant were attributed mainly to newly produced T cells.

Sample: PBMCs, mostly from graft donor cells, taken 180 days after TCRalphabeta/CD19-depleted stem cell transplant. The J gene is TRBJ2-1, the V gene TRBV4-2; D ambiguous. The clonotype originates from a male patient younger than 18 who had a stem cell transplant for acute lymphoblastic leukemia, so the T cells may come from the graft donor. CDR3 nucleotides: TGTGCCAGCAGCCAAGCCCAGGTCCAACTACGCTCCTACAATGAGCAGTTCTTC. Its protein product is CASSQAQVQLRSYNEQFF.